The 26 T cell receptor beta chains presented below share a single source sample, sequenced in a study of tumor-infiltrating lymphocytes in primary liver carcinoma. The input was about 490 ng total RNA; TCR beta cDNA was made from it with a constant-region primer. Sequencing libraries for TCR beta derived from three nested multiplex PCR rounds that used slightly modified ARM-PCR. The two initial PCR rounds, nine to eleven cycles each, used TRBV1-TRBV30 forward and C-beta reverse primers. MiXCR, applied by TCRdb to the multiplex PCR reads, yields one record per CDR3 protein. This table has around 29,000 distinct CDR3 sequences, 71% appearing once. From unsorted bulk tissue weighing roughly 17-31 mg, DNA and RNA were co-extracted. The sequenced material came from liver tumor tissue from sampling region 3. Subset here: tumor region T3, left-lateral pole. All receptors come from a young woman with primary liver carcinoma and hepatitis B virus infection.

On this clonotype itself: A much larger clone lies a single base off, so this may be a read error. This chain connects TRBV11-3 to TRBJ2-3, with TRBD2 as a possible D gene (6 bases). CDR1 and CDR2 (germline): SGHNT, YENEEA. The CDR3 length is 17 residues. The CDR3 spells CVSSFGLGSGITDTQYF. Written as DNA, the CDR3 is TGTGTCAGCAGCTTCGGACTCGGTAGCGGCATCACAGATACGCAGTATTTT. Together with reference TRBV11-3 and TRBJ2-3, the CDR3 gives the full variable domain: EAGVVQSPRYKIIEKKQPVAFWCNPISGHNTLYWYLQNLGQGPELLIRYENEEAVDDSQLPKDRFSAERLKGVDSTLKIQPAELGDSAVYLCVSSFGLGSGITDTQYFGPGTRLTVL.

Turning to this clonotype: Compared with germline, one end of the junction differs, possibly owing to a read error. The V and J genes are TRBV9 and TRBJ2-6; possible D gene TRBD1, 5 bases. This CDR3 has 14 residues. CDR1 and CDR2 from the germline V gene are SGDLS and YYNGEE. The CDR3 reads CASSVLNGANILTF. The DNA for the CDR3 is TGTGCTAGCAGCGTCTTGAATGGGGCCAACATCCTGACTTTC.

About this clonotype itself: The conserved phenylalanine or tryptophan normally closing the CDR3 is absent here, so this likely arose from a read error. Because the CDR3's place on the DNA is in doubt, the DNA is left out and the CDR3 is given as listed by TCRdb. V and J are TRBV4-2 and TRBJ2-7; TRBD2, the D gene given by the table, was not confirmed from the DNA. The CDR3 has 16 residues if both end residues are counted. Germline CDR1 LGHNA, CDR2 YNFKEQ. This chain's CDR3 is CARSQAAGRDLNEQYY.

Turning to this clonotype: An end of the junction differs from the germline gene, which may be a read error. The chain links TRBV5-4 to TRBJ2-1; no clear D. This CDR3 is 15 amino acids long. CDR1 and CDR2 from the germline V gene are SGHNT and YYREEE (reference sequence). As DNA, the CDR3 is TGTGCCAGCAACTTGGAAGCCAGCAGCTACAATGAGCAGTTCTTC. Translated, it gives CASNLEASSYNEQFF. Together with reference TRBV5-4 and TRBJ2-1, the CDR3 gives the full variable domain: ETGVTQSPTHLIKTRGQQVTLRCSSQSGHNTVSWYQQALGQGPQFIFQYYREEENGRGNFPPRFSGLQFPNYSSELNVNALELDDSALYLCASNLEASSYNEQFFGPGTRLTVL.

By proportion, this clonotype is medium-sized. The chain uses TRBV30 and TRBJ1-1; unclear D gene. Germline CDR1 and CDR2: GTSNPN and SVGIG (reference sequence). V was cut by 2 bases and J by 1 base, with 5 bases left in between. This CDR3 region has 12 residues. The CDR3 region has the DNA TGTGCCTGGAGTCAGCAGAACACTGAAGCTTTCTTT. This sequence encodes CAWSQQNTEAFF.

Of note for this clonotype: This likely comes from a read error, as the CDR3 has no conserved phenylalanine or tryptophan at its end. Because the CDR3's place on the DNA is in doubt, the DNA is left out and the CDR3 is given as listed by TCRdb. The chain links TRBV11-2 to TRBJ1-3. From its first to its last residue, the CDR3 has 11 amino acids. CDR1 and CDR2 from the germline V gene are SGHAT and FQNNGV. The CDR3 sequence: CTSSLGNTIHL.

This clonotype was seen many times. The V gene is TRBV11-2, the J gene TRBJ2-1, with 11 bases fitting TRBD2. The CDR3 covers 16 residues. Germline CDR1 and CDR2: SGHAT and FQNNGV. The J segment lost 5 bases and the V segment lost 2 bases, leaving 5 bases of the junction unmatched. The CDR3: CASSLNSGRVDNEQFF. The CDR3 DNA sequence: TGTGCCAGCAGCTTAAATAGCGGGAGGGTTGACAATGAGCAGTTCTTC.

A remark on this clonotype: A read error may account for a junction end that differs from germline. CDR3 DNA sequence: TGTGCCAGCAGCTTAGTTTTAAGTTCTGGGGACAACGTCCTGACTTTC. Protein sequence: CASSLVLSSGDNVLTF. The rearrangement uses TRBV7-8 and TRBJ2-6; D unresolved. Germline V gene data show CDR1 as SGHVS and CDR2 as FQNEAQ. This CDR3 comprises 16 residues. Together with reference TRBV7-8 and TRBJ2-6, the CDR3 gives the full variable domain: GAGVSQSPRYKVAKRGQDVALRCDPISGHVSLFWYQQALGQGPEFLTYFQNEAQLDKSGLPSDRFFAERPEGSVSTLKIQRTQQEDSAVYLCASSLVLSSGDNVLTFGAGSRLTVL.

This clonotype was recorded a few times. The junction and the germline gene differ at one end; a read error may be behind it. The chain has TRBV11-2 and TRBJ2-1; D is tentatively TRBD1 or TRBD2 (5 bases each). CDR3 length: 17 amino acids. Germline CDR1 and CDR2: SGHAT and FQNNGV. The DNA of the CDR3 is TGTACCAGCAGCTTACGACCGGGGCAGAGATTCTACAATGAGCAGTTCTTC. Translated, it gives CTSSLRPGQRFYNEQFF.

This clonotype was seen just once. A clone one base away is much larger, so this may be a read error. CDR3 bases: TGTGCCAGCAGCCAAGATAGGGGAGACAGGGTCATGTTCTTC. Amino acids: CASSQDRGDRVMFF. The rearrangement uses TRBV4-2 and TRBJ2-1; 7 bases are a match to TRBD1. The CDR3 totals 14 residues. Germline lookup yields CDR1 LGHNA and CDR2 YNFKEQ. J gave up 15 bases and V 0 bases, and 11 bases lay outside the gene matches.

This clonotype was found a few times. At one of its ends the junction is not consistent with the germline gene, which may arise from a read error. V gene TRBV11-2 combines with J gene TRBJ1-6, with D unclear. Germline loops: CDR1 SGHAT, CDR2 FQNNGV. The CDR3 is made up of 16 amino acids. CDR3 region: CASSLGRNHYNSPLHF. CDR3 nucleotides: TGTGCCAGCAGCCTCGGTCGGAACCACTATAATTCACCTCTCCACTTT.

As for this clonotype: The germline gene is not matched at one end of the junction; a read error may be the cause. This chain links TRBV11-2 with TRBJ1-6; D not certain. The germline CDR1 and CDR2 sequences are SGHAT and FQNNGV. The CDR3 consists of 16 residues. As DNA, the CDR3 is TGTGGCAGCAGCTTTGGTCGGAGTCACTATAATTCACCCCTCCACTTT. Translating it yields CGSSFGRSHYNSPLHF.

As for this clonotype: A much larger clone differs by one base, so this may be a read error. This chain connects TRBV29-1 to TRBJ2-7; D not resolved. The CDR3 runs 12 residues. Germline values: CDR1 SQVTM, CDR2 ANQGSEA. The CDR3 region is CNVEDKGREQYF. For the CDR3, the DNA is TGCAACGTTGAAGACAAAGGCCGCGAGCAGTACTTC.

This clonotype was recorded only once. Because it lacks the conserved phenylalanine or tryptophan at the end, this CDR3 is likely a read error. The rearrangement joins TRBV11-3 to TRBJ2-1; D is possibly TRBD2 (6 bases). Germline lookup yields CDR1 SGHNT and CDR2 YENEEA. The CDR3 has 13 residues. The chain's CDR3 is CASSLYGSNGQFL. In DNA form, the CDR3 reads TGTGCCAGCAGCTTATACGGGAGCAATGGGCAGTTCTTA.

This clonotype was recorded at least ten times. The chain carries TRBV18 and TRBJ2-5; unclear D gene. V lost 2 bases and J 5 bases, leaving 9 bases between the germline ends. This CDR3 spans 13 amino acids. The V gene's germline CDR1 is KGHSH and CDR2 LQKENI. The CDR3 sequence: CASSPRIQETQYF. The CDR3 coding sequence is TGTGCCAGCTCACCAAGGATACAGGAGACCCAGTACTTC. The entire variable domain, with the rest obtained from reference TRBV18 and TRBJ2-5, is as follows: NAGVMQNPRHLVRRRGQEARLRCSPMKGHSHVYWYRQLPEEGLKFMVYLQKENIIDESGMPKERFSAEFPKEGPSILRIQQVVRGDSAAYFCASSPRIQETQYFGPGTRLLVL.

This clonotype was counted only a few times. The chain uses TRBV11-2 and TRBJ2-1; TRBD2 matches 7 bases. Unmatched junction bases numbered 12, after V lost 6 bases and J lost 4 bases. The CDR3 totals 16 residues. Germline V gene sequence: CDR1 SGHAT, CDR2 FQNNGV. CDR3 protein: CASSTSLSGGYNEQFF. The CDR3 nucleotides are TGTGCCAGCAGTACCTCGCTATCGGGAGGATACAATGAGCAGTTCTTC.

This chain joins TRBV12-3 or TRBV12-4 and TRBJ2-5, with D tentatively TRBD2 (6 bases). The CDR3 runs 15 residues. CDR3 residues: CVISTYHGSEGTQYF. The CDR3 DNA is TGTGTCATCAGCACCTACCACGGGAGCGAAGGGACCCAGTACTTC.

Regarding this clonotype: A read error is possible here, since a much larger clone lies one base away. The chain recombines TRBV11-2 with TRBJ2-7, with D uncertain. Germline V gene lookup returns CDR1 SGHAT and CDR2 FQNNGV. This CDR3 spans 13 amino acids. V was shortened by 2 bases and J by 6 bases, with 11 bases between the two germline ends. CDR3 DNA: TGTGCCAGCAGCTTAACTATCGTGAGCGAGCAGTACTTC. Translating it yields CASSLTIVSEQYF.

In the case of this clonotype: A clone one base away is much larger, so this may be a read error. This chain uses TRBV10-2 with TRBJ1-2; D remains ambiguous. CDR3 size: 12 residues. Germline V gives CDR1 WSHSY, CDR2 SAAADI. The CDR3 is CPSTQNNYGYTF. The DNA of the CDR3 is TGCCCCAGCACCCAAAATAACTATGGCTACACCTTC.

This clonotype was seen a single time. The rearrangement links TRBV11-3 to TRBJ2-1; 16 bases agree with TRBD2. Germline V gene sequence: CDR1 SGHNT, CDR2 YENEEA. The length of the CDR3 is 17 residues. As DNA, the CDR3 is TGTGTCAACAGCTCGGGACTAGCGGGAGGGGTCACTCTTGAGCAGTTCTTC. Translating gives CVNSSGLAGGVTLEQFF.

Comment on this clonotype: This may be a read error: a much more frequent sequence differs by one nucleotide. This rearrangement joins TRBV11-2 to TRBJ2-7; the D gene is possibly TRBD2 (5 bases). The CDR3 covers 11 residues. The V gene's germline CDR1 is SGHAT and CDR2 FQNNGV. DNA of the CDR3: TGTGTCAGCAGCCAAGCGGCCGAGCAGTACTTC. Translating gives CVSSQAAEQYF. Using reference TRBV11-2 and TRBJ2-7 for the parts outside the CDR3, the full variable domain is EAGVAQSPRYKIIEKRQSVAFWCNPISGHATLYWYQQILGQGPKLLIQFQNNGVVDDSQLPKDRFSAERLKGVDSTLKIQPAKLEDSAVYLCVSSQAAEQYFGPGTRLTVT.

This clonotype came up a few times. No conserved phenylalanine or tryptophan ends this CDR3, so it is likely a read error. It is unclear where the CDR3 begins or ends on the DNA, so no DNA is shown, and the CDR3 is as TCRdb lists it. V is TRBV21-1 and J is TRBJ2-1; the table's D call, TRBD2, was not checked against the DNA. TRBV21-1 counts as a pseudogene. The CDR3 length equals 15 residues, ends included. The CDR3 here is CAGSKFLAGDNEQFL.

Comment on this clonotype: One end of the junction is discordant with germline, which a read error may explain. J is TRBJ1-2 and V is TRBV6-1; D ambiguous. In germline, CDR1 is MNHNS, CDR2 SASEGT. The CDR3 length is 18 residues. CDR3 in DNA: TGTGCCAGCTGTGAACGGTTCCTGGCCCTTAGATCTAACTATGGTTACACCTTC. Its protein product is CASCERFLALRSNYGYTF.

Turning to this clonotype: A read error is likely, as this CDR3 ends without the conserved phenylalanine or tryptophan. V gene TRBV12-5 combines with J gene TRBJ2-1, with a possible D match to TRBD2 (6 bases). The CDR3 is made up of 15 amino acids. The germline V gene has CDR1 LGHNT and CDR2 FRNRAP. For the CDR3, the DNA is TGTACTAGTGGGACCAGGACTACCCTTATGGATGAGCAGTTCTTA. Translation: CTSGTRTTLMDEQFL.

This clonotype was seen many times. Germline is not matched at one junction end, which may reflect a read error. This chain's CDR3 is CASSPRTGQTYEHYF. Here the CDR3 DNA reads TGTGCCAGCAGCCCCAGGACGGGCCAGACCTACGAGCACTACTTC. The chain employs TRBV11-2 and TRBJ2-7, with D uncertain. The CDR3 loop spans 15 amino acids. Looked up from germline, CDR1 is SGHAT and CDR2 is FQNNGV.

A word on this clonotype: The missing conserved phenylalanine or tryptophan at the end of this CDR3 makes a read error likely. The rearrangement uses TRBV6-5 and TRBJ2-7; possibly TRBD2 for D (6 bases). From germline, CDR1 is MNHEY and CDR2 SVGAGI. This CDR3 has 13 amino acids. The DNA of the CDR3 is TGTGCCAGCAGTGACGAGGAGGGGTACGGGCAGTACTTA. It codes for CASSDEEGYGQYL.